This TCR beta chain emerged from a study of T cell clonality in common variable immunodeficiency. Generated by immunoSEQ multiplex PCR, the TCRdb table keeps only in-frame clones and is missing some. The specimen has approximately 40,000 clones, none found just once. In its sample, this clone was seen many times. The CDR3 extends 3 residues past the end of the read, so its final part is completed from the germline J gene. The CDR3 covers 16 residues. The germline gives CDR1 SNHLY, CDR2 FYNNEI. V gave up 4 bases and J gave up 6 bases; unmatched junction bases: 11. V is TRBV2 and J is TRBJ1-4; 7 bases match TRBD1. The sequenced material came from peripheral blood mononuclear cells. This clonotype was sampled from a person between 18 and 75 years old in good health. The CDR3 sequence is CASSAPRGGRDEKLFF. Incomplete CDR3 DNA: TGTGCCAGCAGTGCCCCCCGAGGGGGCAGGGATGAAAAA. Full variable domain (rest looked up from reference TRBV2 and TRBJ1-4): EPEVTQTPSHQVTQMGQEVILRCVPISNHLYFYWYRQILGQKVEFLVSFYNNEISEKSEIFDDQFSVERPDGSNFTLKIRSTKLEDSAMYFCASSAPRGGRDEKLFFGSGTQLSVL.